This T cell receptor (beta chain) comes out of a study of shared clonotypes between healthy human individuals. The assay was carried out at the deep level. The table came from immunoSEQ multiplex PCR; TCRdb's copy has only in-frame clones and leaves some out. The repertoire holds 600,000 to 750,000 clones, approximately 72% seen once, with around 1.8% in the top ten. Whole-study findings and limits: Tissues were not sampled, only blood, and their repertoires likely differ.

As to this clone: Its antigen is not identified.

Sequencing was done on a sample of memory CD4+ T cells sorted from blood. Subset defined: CD45RA-negative fraction. The origin of this receptor is a woman in her twenties or thirties in good health.

The CDR3: CASSLTRRTNSNYGYTF. The DNA of the CDR3 is TGTGCCAGCAGCTTAACGAGACGGACGAATTCTAACTATGGCTACACCTTC. The chain combines TRBV7-8 with TRBJ1-2, with D uncertain. The germline V and J ends were trimmed by 2 bases and 0 bases, with 16 bases remaining between them. CDR3 length: 17 residues. Germline CDR1 is SGHVS and CDR2 is FQNEAQ. Drawing the rest from reference TRBV7-8 and TRBJ1-2, the complete variable domain is GAGVSQSPRYKVAKRGQDVALRCDPISGHVSLFWYQQALGQGPEFLTYFQNEAQLDKSGLPSDRFFAERPEGSVSTLKIQRTQQEDSAVYLCASSLTRRTNSNYGYTFGSGTRLTVV.